The present entry profiles one T cell receptor beta chain with its context. The data derive from a study of identifying expanded T cells in peripheral blood. Clones were read by immunoSEQ multiplex PCR, and TCRdb kept only the in-frame ones, dropping some. The profile shows 100,000 to 110,000 clones, approximately 88% of them singletons. Trimming stripped 2 bases from V and 5 bases from J, with 24 bases between. The CDR3 totals 18 residues. Germline V gene lookup returns CDR1 SGDLS and CDR2 YYNGEE. The TCR sequence derives from a person aged 18 to 69 in good health. The chain carries TRBV9 and TRBJ2-3, with TRBD2 as a possible D gene (6 bases). Sequencing was carried out using blood. The chain's CDR3 is CASSVEGRSGWGGDTQYF. The CDR3 region has the DNA TGTGCCAGCAGCGTGGAAGGCCGATCGGGGTGGGGAGGAGATACGCAGTATTTT.